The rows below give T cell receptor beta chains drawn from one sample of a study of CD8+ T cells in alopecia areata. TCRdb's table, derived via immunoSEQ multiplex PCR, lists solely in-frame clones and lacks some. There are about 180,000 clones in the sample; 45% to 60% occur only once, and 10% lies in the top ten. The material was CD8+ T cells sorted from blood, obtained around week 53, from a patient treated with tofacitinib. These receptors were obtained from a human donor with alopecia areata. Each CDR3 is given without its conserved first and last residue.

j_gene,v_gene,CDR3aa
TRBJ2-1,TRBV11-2,ASSAELGQF
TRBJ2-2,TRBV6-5,ASNQGLDTGELF
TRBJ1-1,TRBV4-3,ASSQARQGVAEAF
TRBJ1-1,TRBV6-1,ASSKDPGTGGVEAF
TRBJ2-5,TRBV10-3,AISESRGSETQY
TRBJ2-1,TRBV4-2,ASSQELGVEQF
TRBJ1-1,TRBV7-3,ASSFIGGGTEAF
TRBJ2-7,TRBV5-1,ASSLAETGKPYEQY
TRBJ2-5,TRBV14,ASSPRTGWGNLQETQY
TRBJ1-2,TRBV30,AWSGWGNYGYT
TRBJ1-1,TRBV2,AGGREANTEAF
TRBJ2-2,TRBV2,ARRTTGELF
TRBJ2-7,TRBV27,ASSPRASGGEQY
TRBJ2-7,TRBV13,ASSTLGPGYEQY
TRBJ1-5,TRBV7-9,ASSLGAGTSNQPQH
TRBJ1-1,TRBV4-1,ASSLRQGGTEAF
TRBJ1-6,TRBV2,ASSGAGSSYNSPLH
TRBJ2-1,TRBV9,ASSARTSDYNEQF
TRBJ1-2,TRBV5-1,ASSSPTGQGLKNYGYT
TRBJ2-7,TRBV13,ASTAGGPDEQY
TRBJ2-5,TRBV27,ASTGTGTGGETQY
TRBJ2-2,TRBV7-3,ASSSRATPRELF
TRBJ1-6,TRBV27,ASSHVGTGLLALH
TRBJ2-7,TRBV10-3,AISPGQSSYEQY
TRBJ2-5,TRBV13,ASSLGGGHWETQY
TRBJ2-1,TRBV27,ASSLAGALNEQF
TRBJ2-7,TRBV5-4,ASRRGQTHEQY
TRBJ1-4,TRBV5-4,ASSDPEGKLF
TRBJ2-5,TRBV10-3,AISGADSSLETQY
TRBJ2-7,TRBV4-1,ASSQDPGGWLDEQY
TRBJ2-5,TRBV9,ASSVEGGQETQY
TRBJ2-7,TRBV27,ASSLGGKNLYEQY
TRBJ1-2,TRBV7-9,ASSLGDNSYGYT
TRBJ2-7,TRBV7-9,ASSASGGPGEQY
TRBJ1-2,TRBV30,AWSVHGGRSAPGYT
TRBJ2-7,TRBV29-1,SVERQGGGYEQY
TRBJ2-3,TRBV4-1,ASSQEYASTDTQY
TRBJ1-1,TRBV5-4,ASRDRQSLGEAF
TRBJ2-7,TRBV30,AWARGTGGYEQY
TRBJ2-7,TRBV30,AWMGQGLN
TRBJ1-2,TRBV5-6,ASGDGDYGYT
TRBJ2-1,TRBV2,ASTEATSGNEQF
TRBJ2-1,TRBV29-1,SVQYNEQF
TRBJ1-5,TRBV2,ASGGWSNQPQH
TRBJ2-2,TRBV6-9,ASSSTGELF
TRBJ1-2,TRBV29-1,SVPGQNYGYT